The rows below give T cell receptor beta chains drawn from one sample of a study of blood T cell repertoires in COVID-19. Clones were read by immunoSEQ multiplex PCR, and TCRdb kept only the in-frame ones, dropping some. The table records 85,000 to 100,000 clones, less than 95% of them present only once. Sequencing was performed on peripheral blood. Receptors were obtained from a man aged 60 to 69 with acute or convalescent COVID-19. CDR3s include the opening cysteine and the closing phenylalanine or tryptophan. Each record gives: D gene, V gene, J gene, clone size, CDR3 DNA, CDR3 protein. The D gene is left open where the match is weak. The size of a clone is reported for some rows only, either as once, few or many, or as a class for expanded clones.

d_call: TRBD2
v_call: TRBV18
j_call: TRBJ2-2
clone_size: once
cdr3_nt: TGTGCCAGCTGGATCGGGACTAGCGGGGGTAACACCGGGGAGCTGTTTTTT
cdr3_aa: CASWIGTSGGNTGELFF

d_call: TRBD1
v_call: TRBV12-3/TRBV12-4
j_call: TRBJ1-2
clone_size: NA
cdr3_nt: TGTGCCAGCAGTTTCGGGACAGCAAATGGCTACACCTTC
cdr3_aa: CASSFGTANGYTF

d_call: TRBD1
v_call: TRBV4-2
j_call: TRBJ1-2
clone_size: NA
cdr3_nt: TGTGCCAGCAGCCAAGGTCCCGGACAGGGGTATGGCTACACCTTC
cdr3_aa: CASSQGPGQGYGYTF

d_call: NA
v_call: TRBV9
j_call: TRBJ2-3
clone_size: NA
cdr3_nt: TGTGCCAGCAGCGTAGGCGCGGATACGCAGTATTTT
cdr3_aa: CASSVGADTQYF

d_call: NA
v_call: TRBV6-1
j_call: TRBJ1-2
clone_size: NA
cdr3_nt: TGTGCCAGCAGTGAGCGGTACACTGAGGGCTATGGCTACACCTTC
cdr3_aa: CASSERYTEGYGYTF

d_call: TRBD1
v_call: TRBV29-1
j_call: TRBJ1-1
clone_size: NA
cdr3_nt: TGCAGCGTTGTACAGGGGGCCACTGAAGCTTTCTTT
cdr3_aa: CSVVQGATEAFF

d_call: NA
v_call: TRBV27
j_call: TRBJ2-3
clone_size: NA
cdr3_nt: TGTGCCAGCAGTTCGCGCTCGCGGGGTACGCAGTATTTT
cdr3_aa: CASSSRSRGTQYF

d_call: TRBD1
v_call: TRBV3-1/TRBV3-2
j_call: TRBJ1-2
clone_size: NA
cdr3_nt: TGTGCCAGCAGCCAAGTGACAGGGATAGGGGGCTACACCTTC
cdr3_aa: CASSQVTGIGGYTF

d_call: TRBD1
v_call: TRBV3-1/TRBV3-2
j_call: TRBJ2-7
clone_size: NA
cdr3_nt: TGTGCCAGCAGCCAAGTCAAAGGACAGGGGGCAAACGAGCAGTACTTC
cdr3_aa: CASSQVKGQGANEQYF

d_call: TRBD2
v_call: TRBV6-5
j_call: TRBJ2-7
clone_size: NA
cdr3_nt: TGTGCCAGCAGTTATAGGGCTAGCGGGTACGAGCAGTACTTC
cdr3_aa: CASSYRASGYEQYF

d_call: TRBD2
v_call: TRBV5-1
j_call: TRBJ2-3
clone_size: NA
cdr3_nt: TGCGCCAGCAGCTCCCTAGCGGGGGGGGGCACAGATACGCAGTATTTT
cdr3_aa: CASSSLAGGGTDTQYF

d_call: TRBD2
v_call: TRBV4-2
j_call: TRBJ2-1
clone_size: few
cdr3_nt: TGTGCCAGCAGCCAAGGGCGTAGCGGGGGGAAAGTAAATGAGCAGTTCTTC
cdr3_aa: CASSQGRSGGKVNEQFF

d_call: TRBD1
v_call: TRBV3-1/TRBV3-2
j_call: TRBJ1-1
clone_size: NA
cdr3_nt: TGTGCCAGCAGCCCATCGGACAGGAGGAACACTGAAGCTTTCTTT
cdr3_aa: CASSPSDRRNTEAFF